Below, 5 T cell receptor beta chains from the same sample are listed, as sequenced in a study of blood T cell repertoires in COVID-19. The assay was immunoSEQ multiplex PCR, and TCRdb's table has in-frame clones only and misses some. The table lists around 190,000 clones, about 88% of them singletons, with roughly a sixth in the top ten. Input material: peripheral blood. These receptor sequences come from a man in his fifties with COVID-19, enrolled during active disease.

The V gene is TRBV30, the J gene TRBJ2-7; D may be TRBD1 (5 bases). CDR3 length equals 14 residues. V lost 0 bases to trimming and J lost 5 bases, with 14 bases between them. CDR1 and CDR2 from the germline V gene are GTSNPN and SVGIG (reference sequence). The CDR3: CAWSVRYRIDEQYF. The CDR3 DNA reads TGTGCCTGGAGTGTGAGATACAGGATCGACGAGCAGTACTTC.

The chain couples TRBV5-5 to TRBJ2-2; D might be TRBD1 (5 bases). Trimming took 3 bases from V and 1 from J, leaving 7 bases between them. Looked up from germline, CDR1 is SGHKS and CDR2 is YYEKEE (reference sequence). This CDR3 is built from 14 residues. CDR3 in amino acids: CASSSGQNTGELFF. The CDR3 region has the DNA TGTGCCAGCAGCTCCGGACAGAACACCGGGGAGCTGTTTTTT.

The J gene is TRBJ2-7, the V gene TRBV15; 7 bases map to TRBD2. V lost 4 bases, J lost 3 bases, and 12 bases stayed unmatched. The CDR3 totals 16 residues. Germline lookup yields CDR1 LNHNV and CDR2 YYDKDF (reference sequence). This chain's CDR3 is CATSNRLAVHLYEQYF. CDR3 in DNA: TGTGCCACCAGCAACCGACTAGCCGTCCACCTCTACGAGCAGTACTTC.

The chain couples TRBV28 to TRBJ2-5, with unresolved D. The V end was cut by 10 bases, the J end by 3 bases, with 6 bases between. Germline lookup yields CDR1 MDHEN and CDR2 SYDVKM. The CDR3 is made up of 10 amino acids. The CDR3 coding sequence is TGTGCCACCCGCGAAGAGACCCAGTACTTC. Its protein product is CATREETQYF.

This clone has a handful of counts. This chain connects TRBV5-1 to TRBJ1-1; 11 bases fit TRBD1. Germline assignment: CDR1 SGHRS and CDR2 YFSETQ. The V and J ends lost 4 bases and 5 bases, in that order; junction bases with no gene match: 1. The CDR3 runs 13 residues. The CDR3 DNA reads TGCGCCAGCAGCGGGACAGGGGGGACTGAAGCTTTCTTT. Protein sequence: CASSGTGGTEAFF. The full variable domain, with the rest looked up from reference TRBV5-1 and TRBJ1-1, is KAGVTQTPRYLIKTRGQQVTLSCSPISGHRSVSWYQQTPGQGLQFLFEYFSETQRNKGNFPGRFSGRQFSNSRSEMNVSTLELGDSALYLCASSGTGGTEAFFGQGTRLTVV.